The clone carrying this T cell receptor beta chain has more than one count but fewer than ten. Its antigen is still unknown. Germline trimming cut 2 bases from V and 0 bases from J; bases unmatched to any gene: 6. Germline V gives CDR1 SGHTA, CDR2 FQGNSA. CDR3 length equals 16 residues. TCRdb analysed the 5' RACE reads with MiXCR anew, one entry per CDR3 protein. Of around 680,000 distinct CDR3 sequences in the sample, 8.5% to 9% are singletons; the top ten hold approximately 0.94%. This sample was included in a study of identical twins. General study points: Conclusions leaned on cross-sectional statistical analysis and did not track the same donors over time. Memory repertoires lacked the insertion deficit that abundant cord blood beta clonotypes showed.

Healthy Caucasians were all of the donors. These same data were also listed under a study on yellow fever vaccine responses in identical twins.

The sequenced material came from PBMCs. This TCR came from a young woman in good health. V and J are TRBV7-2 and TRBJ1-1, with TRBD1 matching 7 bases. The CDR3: CASSLMPGQMNTEAFF. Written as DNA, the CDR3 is TGTGCCAGCAGCTTAATGCCGGGACAGATGAACACTGAAGCTTTCTTT.